This T cell receptor (beta chain) came from a study of cytomegalovirus exposure and HLA in healthy donors (dated by TCRdb to 2017 to 2019). With respect to the entire study: An earlier analysis of approximately 640 of the donors reported 250 to 300 Gb of sequence data and some 100 million unique TCR beta sequences from approximately 180 million T cells. The study aimed to test whether signatures of past pathogen exposure could be identified by cataloging public T cell receptors. Using immunosequencing, the study profiled T cell repertoires from 640 or so subjects and related those repertoires to cytomegalovirus serostatus. Across about 370 genotyped donors of the cohort, an average of about 200,000 unique TCR beta nucleotide sequences per donor were sequenced, and roughly a sixth of those sequences were non-productive. Approximately 300 gigabases of sequencing data and approximately 91 million unique TCR sequences made up an early release that covered 500 to 650 HLA-typed donors. HLA typing included class I and class II loci at four-digit resolution. Of the roughly 400 genotyped donors, approximately 82% fell in the genetic ancestry cluster associated with self-reported Caucasian donors. A later genetic analysis used genome-wide SNP genotypes for about three fifths of the 666 donors, treating that subset as a discovery cohort. Rather than using new phenotypic data, the later analysis identified candidate immune exposures from TCR beta sequences and from how often those sequences occurred across donors. A later analysis re-analyzed previously published TCR beta repertoires from 666 donors and added high-resolution HLA genotyping to study TCR occurrence patterns. Typing coverage varied by locus: roughly 620-640 donors for A, B, C, DRB1 and DQB1; more than 500 for DQA1; some 610 for DPA1; some 470 for DPB1. Roughly five DR-DQ haplotypes were handled as single units for association and clustering because linkage in the cohort was strong. To predict cytomegalovirus infection status, the study brought together high-throughput TCR immunosequencing, statistical association of individual TCRs with disease status, and machine learning. In an earlier analysis of 500 to 650 of the donors, high-throughput TCR beta sequencing was used to judge whether each TCR beta V gene segment behaved as functional or pseudogenic. Alongside the repertoire data, information on donor age, sex, ethnicity and CMV serostatus was compiled. Every repertoire in the discovery cohort had been generated on one and the same sequencing platform. A separate validation cohort of approximately 130 different subjects was used in addition to the roughly 620-subject first cohort. What the research found in general, with its limitations: Around 16 rarely observed V segments, including chromosome 9 orphons, were excluded from the earlier analysis of about 600 of the donors because counts were too low. The 87-base-pair reads could not distinguish some IMGT-functional V segments, including TRBV6-2 and TRBV6-3, so those segments were excluded. The study gave a list of about 160 TCR beta chains associated with cytomegalovirus. Presence/absence analyses assumed roughly uniform sequencing depth across donors, an assumption that may not hold. A group of highly shared sequence variants was considered likely to be a technical artifact of the sequencing pipeline. Compared with the roughly 670-donor mean, donors in an Asian-associated ancestry cluster had fewer N-insertions in productive TCRs, according to a later genetic analysis. In an earlier analysis of more than 450 of the donors, most TCR beta V segments were observed in productive rearrangements about 87% or about 30% of the time, broadly matching IMGT annotations. While some public TCRs were present in many individuals, most TCR sequences turned up only very rarely across donors. Because HLA typing was unavailable for some donors at each locus, only the typed subset was used in association tests. The classifier was reported to diagnose cytomegalovirus status with high specificity and sensitivity in both the original and validation cohorts. According to a later analysis, parvovirus B19, influenza, CMV and Epstein-Barr virus appeared linked to several top co-occurrence clusters. A later analysis associated around 16,000 TCR beta sequences with specific HLA alleles at a false discovery rate of 0.05. Assigning TCR associations to individual alleles was difficult when HLA alleles, especially DR and DQ, strongly co-occurred. Correlated functional status among segregating V segments might reflect linkage disequilibrium, but an unknown experimental factor could not be ruled out. Compared with equally common non-associated chains, HLA-associated TCR beta chains in a later analysis were more clonally expanded and had lower generation probabilities. CMV serostatus was the only immune exposure information available for the cohort. According to the authors, the approach could potentially be generalized to other disease states and immunological phenotypes. A later genetic analysis associated a missense DCLRE1C variant with V-gene and J-gene trimming of TCR beta chains, and an independent cohort replicated the association. A further reported finding was that TCR beta sequences accurately predicted the HLA-A and HLA-B alleles for most subjects in the first cohort. In a later analysis, TCR association rates were found to vary across HLA loci, with the most associated TCRs seen for DRB1 alleles and the fewest for HLA-C alleles. Three of the identified cytomegalovirus-associated TCR beta chains were confirmed in vitro to be specific for cytomegalovirus antigens. In a later analysis, most CMV-associated TCR beta chains were found to appear HLA-restricted, with HLA associations seemingly driven largely by CMV exposure. Only TCR beta chains were sequenced in this cohort, and the absence of alpha or paired-chain data limited detectable features.

As concerns this clone: Its target antigen remains unknown. Base qualities were left out, and no much larger clone turns up one base away.

In total, 666 healthy bone marrow donors made up the cohort. At the time of sampling, every cohort member was nominally healthy, though immune exposures that went unrecorded were likely present. The donor tested CMV seropositive, placing the donor among the roughly 300 seropositive members of the cohort. A peripheral blood sample was collected from each donor, and TCR beta sequencing was performed on peripheral blood mononuclear cells. The Qiagen DNeasy Blood Extraction Kit was used to extract genomic DNA from the blood cell samples. From cysteine to phenylalanine, the CDR3 is 19 amino acids long. Solely the CDR3 DNA is kept, with 57 bases framed from the first base. The junction shows trimming of 5 bases on V and 6 bases on J, and the gene matches do not reach 22 bases of it. The germline V gene encodes CDR1 LNHDA and CDR2 SQIVND (reference sequence). The library came from the immunoSEQ multiplex PCR assay. For the multiplex PCR, a mixture combining 60 forward primers for TCR Vbeta segments and 13 reverse primers for TCR Jbeta segments was used. A multiplex PCR assay on genomic DNA amplified the CDR3 region of rearranged TCR beta genes. The amplified TCR beta libraries were sequenced on the Illumina HiSeq System as 87-base-pair reads. As for the original processing: A later analysis counted approximately 76 million unique TCR beta chains across the 700 or so repertoires, and 10 million to 11 million of these chains were shared by at least two donors. A nearest-neighbor algorithm error-corrected the raw reads and collapsed the reads into unique sequences, merging closely related sequences to remove PCR and sequencing errors. To assign V, D and J gene segments, CDR3 sequences were aligned to IMGT reference sequences. Each retained sequence needed at least a six-nucleotide match to both a V gene segment and a J gene segment. Rearrangements were classified as productive when the CDR3 lacked stop codons and remained in frame with V and J, and all other rearrangements were classified as non-productive. Following IMGT convention, CDR3 was defined as the stretch from the second conserved V-encoded cysteine to the conserved J-encoded phenylalanine. The earlier analysis of roughly 590 of the donors excluded any sequence lacking an unambiguous match to a single V gene segment. An earlier analysis of a few hundred of the donors called V segments functional above 56.7% productive rearrangements and segregating when the between-donor standard deviation exceeded 5%. A statistical classification framework was built to diagnose cytomegalovirus status from the catalog of TCR beta chain sequences. A later analysis assigned V and J genes by comparing TCR nucleotide sequences with IMGT/GENE-DB human TR gene sequences. The TCRdist pipeline was used in a later analysis to assign CDR3 sequences and most-parsimonious VDJ recombination scenarios. A later analysis defined each TCR beta chain by its CDR3 amino acid sequence plus V-gene family, and excluded reads lacking a unique V-gene family. In a later analysis, 500 to 700 highly shared, low-generation-probability nucleotide sequences were removed to address suspected cross-contamination and a sequencing artifact. For each public chain, a later analysis derived a clonal expansion index from normalized ranks of inferred template counts within each repertoire. Generation probabilities in a later analysis came from a VDJ recombination model fitted to out-of-frame rearrangements, and those results were checked against IGoR. In a later analysis, hypergeometric tests were used to score TCR-TCR, TCR-HLA and TCR-CMV co-occurrence, with a repertoire-size bias correction applied to TCR pairs. To estimate false discovery rates, a later analysis permuted the HLA or CMV assignments 20 times. A later analysis grouped co-occurring TCRs with DBSCAN, adding TCRdist sequence similarity when clustering within HLA-allele-positive subsets. For co-occurrence clustering, repertoires with fewer than 30,000 or more than 120,000 public chains were excluded, along with five or six repertoires with anomalous nucleotide sharing. This is the immuneACCESS table as TCRdb keeps it, with only in-frame sequences that have V and J called. A part of the clones is gone; compared with another copy, unresolved V genes explain less than half, and the rest is unexplained. V and J calls and clone size are copied from that table; D and trimming were computed from the DNA. This sample comprises 95,000 to 150,000 clones, around 80% of them detected only once. Less than 3.5% of the sample rests with the top ten.

The receptor was derived from a woman aged 40 to 49 in good health and CMV-seropositive. Sequencing used PBMCs. The chain is made from TRBV19 and TRBJ2-3, with TRBD2 matching 8 junction bases. The DNA is TGTGCCAGTAGTCCCCTAGGGTTCGGGGGGGGCCCGGGGTTGGATACGCAGTATTTT. This is translated as CASSPLGFGGGPGLDTQYF.